The text below deals with one TCR beta chain. Data came from immunoSEQ multiplex PCR; TCRdb stores just in-frame clones and leaves some out. Of about 150,000 clones in the sample, nearly 95% were seen once. The sample originates from a study of control samples from healthy donors and cancer patients. The germline V gene has CDR1 SNHLY and CDR2 FYNNEI. V lost 8 bases, J lost 7 bases, and 21 bases lay in between. This CDR3 contains 15 residues. The material sequenced was blood. This clonotype was obtained from a man in his fifties in good health. V is TRBV2 and J is TRBJ2-1; tentative D call: TRBD1 (6 bases). CDR3 sequence reads: CASATNRESINEQFF. The CDR3 nucleotides read TGTGCCAGCGCAACCAACAGGGAGTCTATAAATGAGCAGTTCTTC. Combining the CDR3 with reference TRBV2 and TRBJ2-1 gives the whole variable domain EPEVTQTPSHQVTQMGQEVILRCVPISNHLYFYWYRQILGQKVEFLVSFYNNEISEKSEIFDDQFSVERPDGSNFTLKIRSTKLEDSAMYFCASATNRESINEQFFGPGTRLTVL.